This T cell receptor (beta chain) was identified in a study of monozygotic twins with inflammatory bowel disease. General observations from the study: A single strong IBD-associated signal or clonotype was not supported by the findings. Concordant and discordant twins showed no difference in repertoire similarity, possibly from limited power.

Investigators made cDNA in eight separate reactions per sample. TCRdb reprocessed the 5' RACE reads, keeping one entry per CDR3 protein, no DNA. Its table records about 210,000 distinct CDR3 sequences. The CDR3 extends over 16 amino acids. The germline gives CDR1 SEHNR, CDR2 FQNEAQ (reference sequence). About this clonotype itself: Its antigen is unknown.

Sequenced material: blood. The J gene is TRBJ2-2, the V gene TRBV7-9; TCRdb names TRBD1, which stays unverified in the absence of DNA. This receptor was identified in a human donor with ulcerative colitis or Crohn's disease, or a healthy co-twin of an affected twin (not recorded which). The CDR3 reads CASSNRDRVGAGELFF.